The T cell receptor beta chain described here comes from a study of early T cells in non-severe SARS-CoV-2 infection. Study-wide background: Unpaired chains resulted from sequencing bulk RNA of unsorted whole blood. Study-level results: Anti-spike CD8 responses were favored in VDJdb matching, and private and CD4 specificities were missed.

Molecules of cDNA were individually given unique molecular identifiers that were attached to them. One entry per CDR3 protein results from TCRdb running MiXCR on the 5' RACE reads. This table holds over 50,000 distinct CDR3 sequences, 15% found once. With respect to this clonotype: Its antigen is not known.

CDR1 is MGHRA and CDR2 is YSYEKL in the germline V gene. The V gene lost 4 bases and the J gene lost 12 bases, with 16 bases spanning the gap. This CDR3 has 13 amino acids. This specimen consisted of whole blood, obtained at baseline. The source is an adult who was a healthcare worker with PCR-confirmed SARS-CoV-2 infection or an uninfected control (not recorded which). This sequence joins TRBV4-1 and TRBJ2-1, with D perhaps TRBD1 (5 bases). The CDR3 loop is CASSPNGLTGQFF. In DNA, the CDR3 is TGCGCCAGCAGCCCTAACGGGCTAACAGGGCAGTTCTTC.